This passage covers 20 T cell receptor beta chains from one sample sequenced in a study of blood T cell repertoires in COVID-19. Here immunoSEQ multiplex PCR was the method, and the copy in TCRdb shows in-frame clones only, minus some. The table records about 170,000 clones, around 84% of them present only once. Sequencing was done on a sample of peripheral blood. Receptors were obtained from a woman aged 80 or over with COVID-19, enrolled during active disease.

This chain uses TRBV7-9 with TRBJ2-7; 7 bases line up with TRBD1. This CDR3 has 16 amino acids. Germline-derived CDR1 and CDR2 are SEHNR and FQNEAQ (reference sequence). V shed 5 bases, J shed 3 bases, and the junction held 13 bases outside the gene matches. In DNA, the CDR3 is TGTGCCAGCAGCCTGAACAGGGGTGGGGCTGGCTACGAGCAGTACTTC. Translating gives CASSLNRGGAGYEQYF. The complete variable domain, with remaining parts taken from reference TRBV7-9 and TRBJ2-7, reads DTGVSQNPRHKITKRGQNVTFRCDPISEHNRLYWYRQTLGQGPEFLTYFQNEAQLEKSRLLSDRFSAERPKGSFSTLEIQRTEQGDSAMYLCASSLNRGGAGYEQYFGPGTRLTVT.

This clone appeared a single time. The chain recombines TRBV7-8 with TRBJ2-7, with 8 nucleotides matching TRBD1. Germline loops: CDR1 SGHVS, CDR2 FQNEAQ. V lost 5 bases, J lost 3 bases, and 6 bases stayed unmatched. This CDR3 has 14 residues. The CDR3 DNA follows: TGTGCCAGCAGCCTTGGACAGGGTGTCTACGAGCAGTACTTC. Translated, it gives CASSLGQGVYEQYF.

This sequence joins TRBV3-1 (or the pseudogene TRBV3-2) and TRBJ2-7; 7 bases agree with TRBD1. V was clipped by 4 bases and J by 3 bases; unmatched bases: 9. CDR1 LGHDT and CDR2 YNNKEL come from the germline V gene (reference sequence). This CDR3 region has 15 residues. The CDR3, as DNA: TGTGCCAGCAGCCCGACGGGACAGATCTTCTACGAGCAGTACTTC. Its protein is CASSPTGQIFYEQYF.

This sequence joins TRBV7-9 and TRBJ2-1, with 15 bases that match TRBD2. The CDR3 totals 17 residues. The V segment lost 5 bases and the J segment 5 bases; nucleotides outside the gene matches: 7. Germline lookup yields CDR1 SEHNR and CDR2 FQNEAQ (reference sequence). The CDR3 DNA reads TGTGCCAGCAGCCCAGGACTAGCGGGAGGGCGGGACAATGAGCAGTTCTTC. It codes for CASSPGLAGGRDNEQFF.

The V gene is TRBV18, the J gene TRBJ1-1; tentatively, D is TRBD1 (5 bases). V lost 6 bases, J lost 1 base, and 15 bases lay in between. Germline loops: CDR1 KGHSH, CDR2 LQKENI. This CDR3 contains 15 residues. The CDR3 DNA follows: TGTGCCAGCTCCCAAAATGGGGGGGAGAACACTGAAGCTTTCTTT. Its translation is CASSQNGGENTEAFF.

The chain links TRBV6-2 or TRBV6-3 to TRBJ1-2, with 10 bases that match TRBD1. V lost 4 bases and J lost 3; bases outside the gene matches: 8. The length of the CDR3 is 16 residues. Per the germline V gene, CDR1 is MNHEY and CDR2 is SVGEGT. Written as DNA, the CDR3 is TGTGCCAGCAGTTCCCCCGACAGGGGGCGGCACTATGGCTACACCTTC. This codes for CASSSPDRGRHYGYTF.

V is TRBV5-1 and J is TRBJ1-1; the D gene is possibly TRBD1 (6 bases). This CDR3 comprises 13 residues. CDR1 is SGHRS, CDR2 YFSETQ, per germline. Trimming left V 4 bases short and J 7 bases short, with 14 bases between. The CDR3 protein is CASSPDSYIEAFF. The CDR3 DNA reads TGCGCCAGCAGCCCGGACAGTTATATTGAAGCTTTCTTT.

This chain joins TRBV5-1 and TRBJ1-6; D call uncertain. Germline V gives CDR1 SGHRS, CDR2 YFSETQ. With 4 bases removed from V and 7 bases from J, the gap between germline ends came to 12 bases. The CDR3 is 14 amino acids. This chain's CDR3 is CASSPESPNSPLHF. For the CDR3, the DNA is TGCGCCAGCAGCCCCGAGAGCCCCAATTCACCCCTCCACTTT. Together with reference TRBV5-1 and TRBJ1-6, the CDR3 gives the full variable domain: KAGVTQTPRYLIKTRGQQVTLSCSPISGHRSVSWYQQTPGQGLQFLFEYFSETQRNKGNFPGRFSGRQFSNSRSEMNVSTLELGDSALYLCASSPESPNSPLHFGNGTRLTVT.

J is TRBJ1-3 and V is TRBV18; maybe TRBD1 (6 bases). Germline CDR1 reads KGHSH; CDR2 reads LQKENI. The CDR3 totals 15 residues. The V and J ends lost 2 bases and 3 bases respectively, with 11 bases between them. CDR3 loop: CASSPGQLRGNTIYF. The CDR3 DNA reads as TGTGCCAGCTCACCAGGACAGTTACGTGGAAACACCATATATTTT.

The gene calls are TRBV6-5 and TRBJ2-2; TRBD1 aligns across 10 bases. The CDR3 extends over 15 amino acids. Germline V CDR1 and CDR2: MNHEY, SVGAGI. Trimming at V came to 6 bases and at J to 6 bases, leaving 7 bases not matched to a gene. As DNA, the CDR3 is TGTGCCAGCAGCCCCATCGGGACAGGGGCCGGGGAGCTGTTTTTT. This gives the protein CASSPIGTGAGELFF.

As DNA, the CDR3 is TGTGCCAGCAGTTTGGGGACTGCCTATAATTCACCCCTCCACTTT. Its translation: CASSLGTAYNSPLHF. V usage is TRBV27 and J usage is TRBJ1-6, with D possibly TRBD1 on 5 matching bases. The CDR3 has 15 residues. The germline CDR1 and CDR2 sequences are MNHEY and SMNVEV (reference sequence). Between the trimmed V and J ends, which lost 3 bases and 2 bases, there was a span of 8 bases.

The rearrangement joins TRBV9 to TRBJ2-2, with D possibly matching TRBD2 (7 bases). CDR1 is SGDLS and CDR2 is YYNGEE in the germline V gene. The CDR3 loop spans 17 amino acids. With 4 bases removed from V and 7 bases from J, the gap between germline ends came to 23 bases. The CDR3 loop is CASSPQGRGMSGGELFF. CDR3 DNA: TGTGCCAGCAGCCCGCAGGGGAGGGGGATGTCGGGCGGGGAGCTGTTTTTT.

The table lists this clone with a count of one. The chain uses TRBV5-4 and TRBJ1-1, with TRBD1 identical over 8 bases. The CDR3 contains 15 residues. Germline values: CDR1 SGHNT, CDR2 YYREEE (reference sequence). Trimming cost V 4 bases and J 2 bases; bases outside gene matches: 7. The chain's CDR3 is CASSIAGTGNTEAFF. CDR3 bases: TGTGCCAGCAGCATCGCCGGGACAGGTAACACTGAAGCTTTCTTT. The full variable domain, completed using reference TRBV5-4 and TRBJ1-1, is ETGVTQSPTHLIKTRGQQVTLRCSSQSGHNTVSWYQQALGQGPQFIFQYYREEENGRGNFPPRFSGLQFPNYSSELNVNALELDDSALYLCASSIAGTGNTEAFFGQGTRLTVV.

This chain joins TRBV11-2 and TRBJ1-2, with a possible D match to TRBD1 (6 bases). The CDR3 has 14 residues. V was cut by 5 bases and J by 6 bases, with 16 bases left in between. Germline CDR1 reads SGHAT; CDR2 reads FQNNGV. The CDR3 sequence: CASSENRVTNGYTF. The CDR3 region has the DNA TGTGCCAGCAGCGAAAACAGGGTGACGAATGGCTACACCTTC.

This clone turned up a few times. This chain joins TRBV10-3 and TRBJ2-7; possible D gene TRBD2, 6 bases. The germline CDR1 and CDR2 sequences are ENHRY and SYGVKD. Trimming stripped 6 bases from V and 5 bases from J, with 17 bases between. The CDR3 consists of 14 residues. As DNA, the CDR3 is TGTGCCATCAGCTTCTCGGAGGGAGCCAACGAGCAGTACTTC. Protein sequence: CAISFSEGANEQYF.

The chain links TRBV5-1 to TRBJ2-5; D call uncertain. Between the trimmed V and J ends, which lost 0 bases and 1 base, there was a span of 10 bases. The CDR3 loop spans 15 amino acids. Germline assignment: CDR1 SGHRS and CDR2 YFSETQ. CDR3 sequence (DNA): TGCGCCAGCAGCTTGGATGTCACAGTCCAAGAGACCCAGTACTTC. This codes for CASSLDVTVQETQYF. Complete variable domain (other parts from reference TRBV5-1 and TRBJ2-5): KAGVTQTPRYLIKTRGQQVTLSCSPISGHRSVSWYQQTPGQGLQFLFEYFSETQRNKGNFPGRFSGRQFSNSRSEMNVSTLELGDSALYLCASSLDVTVQETQYFGPGTRLLVL.

This clone has a handful of counts. The V gene is TRBV27, the J gene TRBJ2-1; 7 bases are shared with TRBD1. V lost 6 bases, J lost 12 bases, and 14 bases stayed unmatched. CDR3 length: 14 amino acids. In germline, CDR1 is MNHEY, CDR2 SMNVEV (reference sequence). The CDR3 coding sequence is TGTGCCAGCAGCCAAGGCCGACAGGGTCAATCGCAGTTCTTC. Amino acid sequence: CASSQGRQGQSQFF.

The chain has TRBV7-8 and TRBJ1-6, with TRBD1 identical over 7 bases. The CDR3 is made up of 17 amino acids. The ends lost 3 bases at V and 5 bases at J; junction bases unmatched: 10. Germline V gene sequence: CDR1 SGHVS, CDR2 FQNEAQ. The CDR3 spells CASSLLVPGQNNSPLHF. The CDR3 coding sequence is TGTGCCAGCAGCTTGTTGGTTCCGGGACAGAATAATTCACCCCTCCACTTT.

V is TRBV5-1 and J is TRBJ2-5, with TRBD1 matching 7 bases. The germline V gene has CDR1 SGHRS and CDR2 YFSETQ. J lost 5 bases, V lost 2 bases, and 6 bases had no gene match. The CDR3 has 14 residues. In nucleotides, the CDR3 is TGCGCCAGCAGCTTCCGAACGACAGGGGAGACCCAGTACTTC. Protein sequence: CASSFRTTGETQYF.

Points on this clone: This CDR3 is also generated by other DNA sequences in the sample. The chain recombines TRBV9 with TRBJ1-1, with 8 bases that match TRBD1. V lost 3 bases, J lost 0 bases, and 4 bases stayed unmatched. From germline, CDR1 is SGDLS and CDR2 YYNGEE. CDR3 length equals 15 residues. The CDR3 sequence: CASSAGTGLNTEAFF. The DNA for the CDR3 is TGTGCCAGCAGCGCCGGGACAGGTTTGAACACTGAAGCTTTCTTT.